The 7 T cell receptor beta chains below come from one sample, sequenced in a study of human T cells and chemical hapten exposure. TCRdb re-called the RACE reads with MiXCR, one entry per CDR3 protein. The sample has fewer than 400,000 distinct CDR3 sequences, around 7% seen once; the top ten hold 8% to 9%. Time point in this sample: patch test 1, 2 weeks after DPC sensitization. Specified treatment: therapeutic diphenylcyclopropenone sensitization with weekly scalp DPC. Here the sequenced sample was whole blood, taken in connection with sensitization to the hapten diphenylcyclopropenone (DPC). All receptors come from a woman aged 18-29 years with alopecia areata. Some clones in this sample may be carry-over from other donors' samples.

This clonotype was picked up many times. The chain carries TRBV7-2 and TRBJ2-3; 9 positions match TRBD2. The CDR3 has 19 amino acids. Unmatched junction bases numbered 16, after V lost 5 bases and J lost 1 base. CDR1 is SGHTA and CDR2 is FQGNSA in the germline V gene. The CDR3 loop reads CASSLNSFAGGRGTDTQYF. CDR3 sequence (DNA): TGTGCCAGCAGCCTCAACTCTTTTGCGGGGGGGCGGGGCACAGATACGCAGTATTTT. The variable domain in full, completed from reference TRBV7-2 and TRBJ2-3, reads GAGVSQSPSNKVTEKGKDVELRCDPISGHTALYWYRQSLGQGLEFLIYFQGNSAPDKSGLPSDRFSAERTGGSVSTLTIQRTQQEDSAVYLCASSLNSFAGGRGTDTQYFGPGTRLTVL.

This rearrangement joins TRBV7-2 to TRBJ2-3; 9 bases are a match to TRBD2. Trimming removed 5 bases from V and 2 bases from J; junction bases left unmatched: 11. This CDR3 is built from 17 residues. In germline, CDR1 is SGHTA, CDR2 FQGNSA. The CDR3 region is CASSPIPSGALTDTQYF. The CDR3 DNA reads TGTGCCAGCAGCCCTATTCCTAGCGGGGCACTCACAGATACGCAGTATTTT. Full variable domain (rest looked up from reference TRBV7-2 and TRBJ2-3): GAGVSQSPSNKVTEKGKDVELRCDPISGHTALYWYRQSLGQGLEFLIYFQGNSAPDKSGLPSDRFSAERTGGSVSTLTIQRTQQEDSAVYLCASSPIPSGALTDTQYFGPGTRLTVL.

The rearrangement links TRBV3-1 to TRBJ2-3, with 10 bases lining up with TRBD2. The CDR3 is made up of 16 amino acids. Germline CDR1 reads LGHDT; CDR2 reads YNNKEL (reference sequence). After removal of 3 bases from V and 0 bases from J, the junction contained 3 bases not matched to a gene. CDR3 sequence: CASSHVAGGSTDTQYF. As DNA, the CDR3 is TGTGCCAGCAGCCATGTAGCGGGGGGCAGCACAGATACGCAGTATTTT.

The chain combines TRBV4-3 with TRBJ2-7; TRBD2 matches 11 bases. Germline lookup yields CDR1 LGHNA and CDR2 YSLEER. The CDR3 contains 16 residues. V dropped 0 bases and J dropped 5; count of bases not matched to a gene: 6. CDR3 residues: CASSQDQLAGDHEQYF. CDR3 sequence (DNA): TGCGCCAGCAGCCAAGATCAACTAGCGGGGGACCACGAGCAGTACTTC.

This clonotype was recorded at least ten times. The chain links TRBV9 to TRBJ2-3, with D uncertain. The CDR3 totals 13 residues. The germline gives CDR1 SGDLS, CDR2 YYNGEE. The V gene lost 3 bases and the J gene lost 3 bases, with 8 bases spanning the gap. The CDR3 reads CASSGDRTDTQYF. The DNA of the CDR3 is TGTGCCAGCAGCGGCGATAGGACAGATACGCAGTATTTT.

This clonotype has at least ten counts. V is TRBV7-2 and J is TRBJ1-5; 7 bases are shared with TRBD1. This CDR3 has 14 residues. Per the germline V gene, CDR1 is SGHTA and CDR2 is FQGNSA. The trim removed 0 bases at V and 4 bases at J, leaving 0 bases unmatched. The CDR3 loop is CASSLATGNQPQHF. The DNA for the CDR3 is TGTGCCAGCAGCTTAGCGACAGGGAATCAGCCCCAGCATTTT.

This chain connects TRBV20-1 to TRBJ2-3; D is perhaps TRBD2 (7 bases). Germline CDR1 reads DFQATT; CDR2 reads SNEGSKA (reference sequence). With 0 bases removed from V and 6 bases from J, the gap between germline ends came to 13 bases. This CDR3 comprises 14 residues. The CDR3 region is CSAREGGAWDTQYF. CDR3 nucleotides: TGCAGTGCTAGAGAAGGGGGGGCATGGGATACGCAGTATTTT.